Each of the 11 T cell receptor beta chains below was sequenced from the same sample in a study of shared clonotypes between healthy human individuals. Naive CD8 populations comprised CD45RO-negative cells positively selected for CCR7, excluding terminally differentiated effector memory CD45RA+ cells. Only in-frame clones appear in the TCRdb table, and some are missing; sequencing was by immunoSEQ multiplex PCR. Of millions of clones in the sample, approximately 94% are singletons; the top ten hold about 1.1%. The sequencing sample was made of naive CD8+ T cells sorted from blood. These receptors came from a man in his late teens or twenties in good health.

The chain employs TRBV4-2 and TRBJ2-7, with D maybe TRBD2 (6 bases). Trimming removed 4 bases at V and 3 bases at J, with 10 bases between. The CDR3 runs 13 residues. Germline CDR1 LGHNA, CDR2 YNFKEQ. CDR3 amino acids: CASSPGLYYEQYF. DNA for the CDR3: TGTGCCAGCAGCCCGGGACTTTACTACGAGCAGTACTTC.

The chain employs TRBV2 and TRBJ2-7; D is undetermined. The CDR3 runs to 12 residues. V gave up 4 bases and J gave up 1 base, with 5 bases separating them. Germline CDR1 and CDR2: SNHLY and FYNNEI. CDR3 bases: TGTGCCAGCAGTGCTCTATCCTACGAGCAGTACTTC. Translation gives CASSALSYEQYF.

Worth noting for this clone: A much bigger clone sits one base away, suggesting this may be a read error. The same CDR3 arises from other DNA sequences in this sample as well. V usage is TRBV6-6 and J usage is TRBJ2-7; D uncertain. V was clipped by 2 bases and J by 4 bases, with 3 bases between them. Looked up from germline, CDR1 is MNHNY and CDR2 is SVGAGI (reference sequence). This CDR3 is 11 amino acids long. The CDR3 DNA follows: TGTGCCAGCAGTTACGTGTACGAGCAGTACTTC. This codes for CASSYVYEQYF.

The chain employs TRBV27 and TRBJ1-3; no clear D gene. The V gene's germline CDR1 is MNHEY and CDR2 SMNVEV (reference sequence). The V and J ends lost 2 bases and 4 bases respectively, with 12 bases between them. The CDR3 is 15 residues long. CDR3 residues: CASSLAFPAGNTIYF. The CDR3 DNA reads TGTGCCAGCAGTTTAGCTTTCCCGGCAGGAAACACCATATATTTT.

The V gene is TRBV10-2, the J gene TRBJ2-7; 11 nucleotides line up with TRBD2. Looked up from germline, CDR1 is WSHSY and CDR2 is SAAADI. The V gene end was trimmed by 2 bases and the J gene end by 6 bases; junction bases not matched to a gene: 3. There are 14 residues in the CDR3. Here the CDR3 DNA reads TGCGCCAGCAGTGAGGTAGCGGGAGGGGGCGAGCAGTACTTC. Translation: CASSEVAGGGEQYF.

The rearrangement links TRBV2 to TRBJ2-7; 7 nucleotides line up with TRBD1. Per the germline V gene, CDR1 is SNHLY and CDR2 is FYNNEI. The CDR3 runs 14 residues. Germline trimming cut 6 bases from V and 3 bases from J; bases unmatched to any gene: 8. The CDR3 region has the DNA TGTGCCAGCAGGGAACCGACAGGGAACTACGAGCAGTACTTC. Encoded protein: CASREPTGNYEQYF.

This clone was seen a handful of times. Since a far larger clone is one base different, this is likely a read error. Other DNA sequences within the sample encode an identical CDR3. The chain employs TRBV9 and TRBJ1-1, with D hard to call. CDR3 length equals 13 residues. Looked up from germline, CDR1 is SGDLS and CDR2 is YYNGEE. Trimming took 0 bases from V and 5 from J, leaving 8 bases between them. The CDR3 nucleotides read TGTGCCAGCAGCGTAGGAGGGAAGACTGAAGCTTTCTTT. Translated, it gives CASSVGGKTEAFF.

The chain has TRBV27 and TRBJ2-1, with 9 bases lining up with TRBD2. This CDR3 has 15 residues. Germline values: CDR1 MNHEY, CDR2 SMNVEV (reference sequence). With 0 bases clipped from V and 7 bases from J, the junction kept 4 bases outside the gene matches. The DNA of the CDR3 is TGTGCCAGCAGTTTATCCCTAGCGGGGCTAAATGAGCAGTTCTTC. Encoded protein: CASSLSLAGLNEQFF.

V usage is TRBV11-2 and J usage is TRBJ2-7, with a tentative D call TRBD2 (5 bases). The length of the CDR3 is 15 residues. The V end lost 1 base, the J end lost 4 bases, and 14 bases lay between the germline ends. Germline loops: CDR1 SGHAT, CDR2 FQNNGV. The CDR3 region has the DNA TGTGCCAGCAGCTTAGGGGAGCTTGGTCTGTACGAGCAGTACTTC. This sequence encodes CASSLGELGLYEQYF.

The J gene is TRBJ2-7, the V gene TRBV5-8; 7 bases are a match to TRBD1. The CDR3 is made up of 14 amino acids. CDR1 is SGHTS and CDR2 is YDEGEE in the germline V gene. The trim removed 2 bases at V and 3 bases at J, leaving 5 bases unmatched. The CDR3 nucleotides read TGTGCCAGCAGCTTAGGACAGGACTTCTACGAGCAGTACTTC. Amino acid sequence: CASSLGQDFYEQYF.

This clone has a single count. This chain connects TRBV30 to TRBJ2-7; D remains ambiguous. The germline V gene encodes CDR1 GTSNPN and CDR2 SVGIG (reference sequence). Trimming took 1 base from V and 4 from J, leaving 8 bases between them. This CDR3 spans 12 amino acids. The CDR3 coding sequence is TGTGCCTGGAGTGATTTGAGATACGAGCAGTACTTC. It translates to CAWSDLRYEQYF.